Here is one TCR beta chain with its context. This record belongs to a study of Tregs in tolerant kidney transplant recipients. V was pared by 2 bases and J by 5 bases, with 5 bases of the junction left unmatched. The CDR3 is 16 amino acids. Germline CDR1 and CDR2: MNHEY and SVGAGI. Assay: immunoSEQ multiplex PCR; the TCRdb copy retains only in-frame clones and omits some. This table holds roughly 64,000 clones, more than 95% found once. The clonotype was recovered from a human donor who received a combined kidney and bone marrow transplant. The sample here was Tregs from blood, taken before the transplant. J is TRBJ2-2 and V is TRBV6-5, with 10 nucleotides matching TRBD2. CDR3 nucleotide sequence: TGTGCCAGCAGTTACAGGCTAGCGGGAGAAACCGGGGAGCTGTTTTTT. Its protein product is CASSYRLAGETGELFF.